The 24 T cell receptor beta chains below all came from one sample that was sequenced in a study of low-dose radiotherapy and immunotherapy resistance in tumors. For amplifying TCRs, the PCR ran for around 20 cycles with Phusion, which was used together with a constant-region primer and the adapter on the V primers. TCRdb re-called the reads through MiXCR, storing one row per CDR3 protein. The sample holds 50,000 or so distinct CDR3 sequences; around 35% are singletons and the top ten take less than 9.5%. The time point here: after trial treatment. Treatment reported: LDRT plus nivolumab, ipilimumab, low-dose cyclophosphamide and aspirin (RACIN trial). Specimen: PBMCs, collected after low-dose radiotherapy plus immunotherapy. All receptors derive from a male donor with rectosigmoid adenocarcinoma.

This clonotype showed up many times. A read error is the likely source, as a far larger clone sits one nucleotide away. J is TRBJ2-7 and V is TRBV6-5; 9 nucleotides align to TRBD2. This CDR3 spans 15 amino acids. Germline V gives CDR1 MNHEY, CDR2 SVGAGI. This CDR3 reads CASSPNSGSNYEQCF. CDR3 coding DNA: TGTGCCAGCAGTCCCAATAGCGGGAGCAACTACGAGCAGTGCTTC.

This clonotype has just a few counts. The DNA of the CDR3 is TGCAGTGCCACTACAGGGGGCGCGAGCACAGATACGCAGTATTTT. Translation gives CSATTGGASTDTQYF. This chain connects TRBV20-1 to TRBJ2-3; the match to TRBD1 covers 9 bases. V lost 6 bases to trimming and J lost 0 bases; unmatched junction nucleotides: 7. The CDR3 covers 15 residues. Germline CDR1 reads DFQATT; CDR2 reads SNEGSKA (reference sequence).

A single count supports this clonotype. The chain has TRBV5-1 and TRBJ2-7, with 7 bases lining up with TRBD1. The CDR3 runs 12 residues. CDR1 SGHRS and CDR2 YFSETQ come from the germline V gene. V shed 4 bases, J shed 4 bases, and the junction held 2 bases outside the gene matches. The CDR3 DNA reads TGCGCCAGCAGCCTGGACAGGTACGAGCAGTACTTC. It is translated as CASSLDRYEQYF.

This clonotype was found many times. This chain links TRBV6-2 or TRBV6-3 with TRBJ2-2; D possibly corresponds to TRBD1 (5 bases). Trimming took off 7 bases at V and 7 bases at J, with 16 bases between the two ends. The CDR3 totals 14 residues. Per the germline V gene, CDR1 is MNHEY and CDR2 is SVGEGT. In nucleotides, the CDR3 is TGTGCCAGCATATCACTCCAGGGATACGGGGAGCTGTTTTTT. Translating gives CASISLQGYGELFF.

This clonotype was seen a few times. The chain recombines TRBV4-2 with TRBJ1-2; no firm D call. Trimming took 4 bases from V and 0 from J, leaving 12 bases between them. The CDR3 consists of 15 residues. Germline CDR1 is LGHNA and CDR2 is YNFKEQ. The CDR3 loop is CASSPFPRTNYGYTF. Written as DNA, the CDR3 is TGTGCCAGCAGCCCCTTCCCACGGACTAACTATGGCTACACCTTC.

The chain uses TRBV20-1 and TRBJ2-7; a possible D gene is TRBD2 (6 bases). V lost 0 bases to trimming and J lost 2 bases, with 14 bases between them. The CDR3 is 15 amino acids. Germline V gene lookup returns CDR1 DFQATT and CDR2 SNEGSKA (reference sequence). The CDR3 loop reads CSARDRRGRTYEQYF. CDR3 sequence (DNA): TGCAGTGCTAGAGATAGGCGGGGACGGACCTACGAGCAGTACTTC.

This chain connects TRBV6-6 to TRBJ2-3; D possibly matches TRBD1 or TRBD2 (5 bases each). The CDR3 loop spans 17 amino acids. CDR1 MNHNY and CDR2 SVGAGI come from the germline V gene (reference sequence). V lost 1 base, J lost 0 bases, and 14 bases lay in between. For the CDR3, the DNA is TGTGCCAGCAGTTACTTAGGTGGGGGAACTAGCACAGATACGCAGTATTTT. Amino acids: CASSYLGGGTSTDTQYF.

This chain connects TRBV5-1 to TRBJ2-7; 11 positions agree with TRBD2. The V gene's germline CDR1 is SGHRS and CDR2 YFSETQ. The CDR3 length is 16 residues. The junction had 4 bases not matched to a gene; V was cut back by 0 bases and J by 2 bases. The CDR3 here is CASSLALAGGPYEQYF. The CDR3 DNA follows: TGCGCCAGCAGCTTGGCTCTAGCGGGAGGCCCCTACGAGCAGTACTTC.

A word on this clonotype: One base separates it from a far larger clone, so it is likely a read error. The chain uses TRBV14 and TRBJ2-7, with no clear D. CDR1 is SGHDN and CDR2 is FVKESK in the germline V gene. This CDR3 spans 14 amino acids. Trimming took off 3 bases at V and 7 bases at J, with 16 bases between the two ends. The CDR3: CASSHMHAVNEQYF. CDR3 nucleotides: TGTGCCAGCAGCCACATGCATGCCGTAAATGAGCAGTACTTC. The complete variable domain, with remaining parts taken from reference TRBV14 and TRBJ2-7, reads EAGVTQFPSHSVIEKGQTVTLRCDPISGHDNLYWYRRVMGKEIKFLLHFVKESKQDESGMPNNRFLAERTGGTYSTLKVQPAELEDSGVYFCASSHMHAVNEQYFGPGTRLTVT.

This clonotype was counted once. The chain uses TRBV29-1 and TRBJ1-4; D remains ambiguous. V gave up 7 bases and J gave up 0 bases, with 9 bases separating them. This CDR3 spans 13 amino acids. In germline, CDR1 is SQVTM, CDR2 ANQGSEA. CDR3 amino acids: CSGKFATNEKLFF. CDR3 sequence (DNA): TGCAGCGGGAAGTTTGCAACTAATGAAAAACTGTTTTTT.

Note on this clonotype: This may stem from a read error, because a much larger clone lies one nucleotide away. Here the CDR3 omits its conserved ending phenylalanine or tryptophan, so a read error is the likely source. This sequence joins TRBV13 and TRBJ2-3; 8 nucleotides line up with TRBD1. Germline CDR1 PRHDT, CDR2 FYEKMQ (reference sequence). The CDR3 runs to 17 residues. J lost 1 base, V lost 9 bases, and 15 bases had no gene match. The chain's CDR3 is CARGRMDRALGTDTQYS. CDR3 sequence (DNA): TGTGCCAGGGGGAGAATGGACAGGGCGCTAGGCACAGATACGCAGTATTCT.

This chain connects TRBV28 to TRBJ2-7; D unclear. V was shortened by 5 bases and J by 8 bases, with 10 bases between the two germline ends. The CDR3 extends over 11 amino acids. CDR1 and CDR2 (germline): MDHEN, SYDVKM. In DNA, the CDR3 is TGTGCCAGCAGTACCCCTAGAAAGCAGTACTTC. Amino acids: CASSTPRKQYF.

This clonotype was found many times. V gene TRBV3-1 combines with J gene TRBJ2-4; 9 nucleotides match TRBD1. The CDR3 sequence is 14 residues long. Germline V gives CDR1 LGHDT, CDR2 YNNKEL (reference sequence). Trimming took 4 bases from V and 9 from J; bases not matched to a gene: 7. The chain's CDR3 is CASSPGQGLGIQYF. DNA for the CDR3: TGTGCCAGCAGCCCCGGACAGGGGCTCGGCATTCAGTACTTC.

The sample holds a few counts of this clonotype. The genes are TRBV23-1 and TRBJ2-5; 7 bases line up with TRBD2. TRBV23-1 is designated an ORF whose function remains uncertain. The trim removed 4 bases at V and 0 bases at J, leaving 8 bases unmatched. This CDR3 contains 16 residues. CDR3 region: CASSPVRRGYQETQYF. The CDR3 nucleotides are TGCGCCAGCAGTCCCGTACGGCGGGGGTACCAAGAGACCCAGTACTTC.

The chain recombines TRBV28 with TRBJ2-7; 8 positions match TRBD2. CDR3 length: 15 amino acids. V lost 4 bases, J lost 1 base, and 6 bases stayed unmatched. Looked up from germline, CDR1 is MDHEN and CDR2 is SYDVKM. The CDR3 spells CASSSPGGWSYEQYF. The CDR3 region has the DNA TGTGCCAGCAGTTCCCCGGGAGGGTGGTCCTACGAGCAGTACTTC.

CDR3 bases: TGCAGTGCGGGTCAGGGGTTCGCGAACACCGGGGAGCTGTTTTTT. It encodes CSAGQGFANTGELFF. This chain joins TRBV20-1 and TRBJ2-2, with D perhaps matching TRBD1 (6 bases). Trimming removed 6 bases from V and 0 bases from J, with 14 bases in between. Per germline, CDR1 DFQATT and CDR2 SNEGSKA (reference sequence). There are 15 residues in the CDR3.

This clonotype was counted at least ten times. The J gene is TRBJ2-1, the V gene TRBV7-9; no firm D call. V was cut by 5 bases and J by 9 bases, with 8 bases left in between. Germline V gives CDR1 SEHNR, CDR2 FQNEAQ (reference sequence). This CDR3 has 11 residues. The DNA of the CDR3 is TGTGCCAGCAGCCCGAAAGGTGAGCAGTTCTTC. Protein sequence: CASSPKGEQFF.

The chain carries TRBV6-2 or TRBV6-3 and TRBJ1-5; 7 positions match TRBD1. The ends lost 2 bases at V and 3 bases at J; junction bases unmatched: 4. Looked up from germline, CDR1 is MNHEY and CDR2 is SVGEGT. The CDR3 totals 15 residues. The CDR3 region has the DNA TGTGCCAGCAGTTACGCACAGGGGCACAATCAGCCCCAGCATTTT. Amino acids: CASSYAQGHNQPQHF.

This clonotype was seen only a few times. The chain links TRBV28 to TRBJ2-3; D perhaps matches TRBD2 (5 bases). The CDR3 is 16 amino acids. Trimming stripped 4 bases from V and 4 bases from J, with 18 bases between. Germline V lookup: CDR1 MDHEN, CDR2 SYDVKM. The DNA for the CDR3 is TGTGCCAGCAGTTCTACGGGGTCCCCGCCTCCAGATACGCAGTATTTT. Its translation is CASSSTGSPPPDTQYF.

The V and J genes are TRBV28 and TRBJ1-5; 9 bases fit TRBD1. The germline V gene encodes CDR1 MDHEN and CDR2 SYDVKM. This CDR3 has 15 amino acids. Losses at the gene ends were 6 bases for V and 9 bases for J; bases not matched to a gene: 12. Written as DNA, the CDR3 is TGTGCCAGCAGATTAAGACAGGGGGGAACTAGGCCCCAGCATTTT. Protein product: CASRLRQGGTRPQHF.

This clonotype was seen repeatedly, ten times or more. The junction does not match germline at one end; this may be a read error. This chain uses TRBV11-2 with TRBJ1-1; D gene unclear. Per germline, CDR1 SGHAT and CDR2 FQNNGV. The CDR3 loop spans 14 amino acids. The CDR3 spells CASTLSSRNTEAFF. CDR3 coding DNA: TGTGCCAGCACCTTATCGAGCAGGAACACTGAAGCTTTCTTT.

The chain links TRBV28 to TRBJ2-1; TRBD1 agrees at 8 bases. This CDR3 is built from 15 residues. CDR1 and CDR2 (germline): MDHEN, SYDVKM. The trim removed 6 bases at V and 7 bases at J, leaving 11 bases unmatched. The CDR3 bases are TGTGCCAGCAGCTTTGACAGGGGCACTTGGAATGAGCAGTTCTTC. This encodes CASSFDRGTWNEQFF.

This clonotype was seen repeatedly, ten times or more. V usage is TRBV6-2 or TRBV6-3 and J usage is TRBJ1-1; TRBD1 might be the D (5 bases). The CDR3 is made up of 15 amino acids. V lost 7 bases and J 6 bases, leaving 21 bases between the germline ends. Germline values: CDR1 MNHEY, CDR2 SVGEGT. CDR3 coding DNA: TGTGCCAGCACCAGCCTGGGGGAAGGGAAGGCTGAAGCTTTCTTT. Translating gives CASTSLGEGKAEAFF.

In its sample, this clonotype was seen many times. This sequence joins TRBV9 and TRBJ1-6, with D possibly matching TRBD1 (6 bases). From germline, CDR1 is SGDLS and CDR2 YYNGEE. Between the trimmed V and J ends, which lost 1 base and 10 bases, there was a span of 12 bases. There are 14 residues in the CDR3. CDR3 residues: CASSVKPGDSPLHF. The DNA of the CDR3 is TGTGCCAGCAGCGTAAAGCCAGGGGACTCACCCCTCCACTTT.